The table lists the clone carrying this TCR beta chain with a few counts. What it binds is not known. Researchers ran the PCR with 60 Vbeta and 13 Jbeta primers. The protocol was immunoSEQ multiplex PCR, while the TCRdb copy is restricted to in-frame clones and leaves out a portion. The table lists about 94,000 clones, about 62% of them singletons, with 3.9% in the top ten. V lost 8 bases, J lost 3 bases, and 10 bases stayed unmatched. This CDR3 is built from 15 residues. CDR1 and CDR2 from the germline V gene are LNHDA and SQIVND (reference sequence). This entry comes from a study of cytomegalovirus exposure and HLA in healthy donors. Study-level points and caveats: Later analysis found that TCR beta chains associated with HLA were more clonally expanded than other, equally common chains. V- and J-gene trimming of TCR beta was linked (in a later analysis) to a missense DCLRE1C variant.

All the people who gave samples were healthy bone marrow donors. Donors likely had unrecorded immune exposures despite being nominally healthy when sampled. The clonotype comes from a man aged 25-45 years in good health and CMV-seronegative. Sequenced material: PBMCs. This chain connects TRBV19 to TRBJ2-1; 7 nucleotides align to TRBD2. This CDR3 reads CASDVGGRIYNEQFF. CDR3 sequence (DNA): TGTGCCAGTGACGTGGGCGGGAGAATCTACAATGAGCAGTTCTTC.